A single sample is the source of the 21 T cell receptor beta chains below, sequenced in a study of blood T cell repertoires in COVID-19. Measured with immunoSEQ multiplex PCR; TCRdb has only the in-frame clones, and not every one. The sample lists under 200,000 clones, around four fifths occurring once. The sequencing sample was made of PBMCs or T cells enriched from blood (not recorded which). The source is a woman between 50 and 59 years old who had recovered from COVID-19.

V is TRBV18 and J is TRBJ1-2; D is perhaps TRBD1 (6 bases). CDR3 length: 14 residues. Deletions cut 6 bases from V and 3 bases from J, with 14 bases between. Germline CDR1 is KGHSH and CDR2 is LQKENI. The CDR3 here is CASSIQGGDYGYTF. In nucleotides, the CDR3 is TGTGCCAGCTCCATACAGGGTGGGGACTATGGCTACACCTTC.

V usage is TRBV6-5 and J usage is TRBJ1-1; no definite D call. CDR3 size: 12 residues. Germline V CDR1 and CDR2: MNHEY, SVGAGI. The germline V and J ends were trimmed by 6 bases and 8 bases, with 13 bases remaining between them. CDR3: CASSQTTSEAFF. Here the CDR3 DNA reads TGTGCCAGCAGCCAGACAACCTCAGAAGCTTTCTTT.

The V and J genes are TRBV7-2 and TRBJ2-5, with TRBD2 matching over 13 bases. Unmatched junction bases numbered 9, after V lost 1 base and J lost 4 bases. CDR1 and CDR2 from the germline V gene are SGHTA and FQGNSA. CDR3 length: 18 amino acids. The CDR3: CASSLVVRTSGRSETQYF. The DNA for the CDR3 is TGTGCCAGCAGCTTAGTCGTGCGGACTAGCGGGAGATCAGAGACCCAGTACTTC.

CDR3 in amino acids: CASSLSGTKNIQYF. The CDR3 DNA sequence: TGTGCCAGCAGTTTATCAGGGACCAAAAACATTCAGTACTTC. This chain connects TRBV28 to TRBJ2-4; D is possibly TRBD1 (5 bases). The CDR3 runs 14 residues. Between the trimmed V and J ends, which lost 1 base and 2 bases, there was a span of 6 bases. Per germline, CDR1 MDHEN and CDR2 SYDVKM. Full variable domain (remainder filled in from reference TRBV28 and TRBJ2-4): DVKVTQSSRYLVKRTGEKVFLECVQDMDHENMFWYRQDPGLGLRLIYFSYDVKMKEKGDIPEGYSVSREKKERFSLILESASTNQTSMYLCASSLSGTKNIQYFGAGTRLSVL.

The rearrangement links TRBV6-5 to TRBJ1-4; 9 bases match TRBD1. J was trimmed by 7 bases and V by 10 bases; bases with no gene match: 13. This CDR3 comprises 15 residues. CDR1 and CDR2 from the germline V gene are MNHEY and SVGAGI. The DNA of the CDR3 is TGTGCCACCTCCTTTTTACAGGGGGCAGGTGAAAAACTGTTTTTT. This encodes CATSFLQGAGEKLFF.

The chain carries TRBV7-2 and TRBJ2-7, with 12 nucleotides matching TRBD2. The V and J ends lost 3 bases and 5 bases, in that order; junction bases with no gene match: 8. This CDR3 region has 16 residues. The germline CDR1 and CDR2 sequences are SGHTA and FQGNSA. This CDR3 reads CASSFSLAGGRNEQYF. The DNA of the CDR3 is TGTGCCAGCAGCTTTAGCCTAGCGGGAGGGCGGAACGAGCAGTACTTC.

The J gene is TRBJ1-6, the V gene TRBV9; 7 bases line up with TRBD1. J was trimmed by 5 bases and V by 3 bases; bases with no gene match: 14. Germline assignment: CDR1 SGDLS and CDR2 YYNGEE. This CDR3 has 18 residues. The CDR3 DNA is TGTGCCAGCAGCGCCGACAGGGCAGCCACGGTGAATAATTCACCCCTCCACTTT. Encoded protein: CASSADRAATVNNSPLHF.

The V call is TRBV11-3, the J call TRBJ1-1, with a tentative D call TRBD1 (6 bases). The CDR3 extends over 15 amino acids. V was cut by 0 bases and J by 4 bases, with 12 bases left in between. Per germline, CDR1 SGHNT and CDR2 YENEEA. The CDR3 nucleotides read TGTGCCAGCAGCTTAGATCGAGGACAGACCACTGAAGCTTTCTTT. Translating it yields CASSLDRGQTTEAFF.

Here the CDR3 DNA reads TGTGCCAGCTCACCCATCGGACTAGCCTCCTACGAGCAGTACTTC. Translated: CASSPIGLASYEQYF. The V call is TRBV18, the J call TRBJ2-7, with TRBD2 identical over 8 bases. Germline V gene data show CDR1 as KGHSH and CDR2 as LQKENI. The CDR3 contains 15 residues. With V trimmed by 3 bases and J by 0 bases, 4 bases remained unmatched.

The chain combines TRBV18 with TRBJ2-1; 8 bases are a match to TRBD1. Unmatched junction bases numbered 7, after V lost 4 bases and J lost 5 bases. There are 15 residues in the CDR3. Germline lookup yields CDR1 KGHSH and CDR2 LQKENI. CDR3 sequence: CASSQRTGKDNEQFF. In nucleotides, the CDR3 is TGTGCCAGCTCACAGAGGACAGGGAAGGACAATGAGCAGTTCTTC.

This sequence joins TRBV7-8 and TRBJ1-4; TRBD1 might be the D (5 bases). Germline CDR1 reads SGHVS; CDR2 reads FQNEAQ. V was pared by 4 bases and J by 11 bases, with 14 bases between. This CDR3 region has 13 residues. The DNA for the CDR3 is TGTGCCAGCAGCTCCCAGGGAATGGGGAAACTGTTTTTT. Residues: CASSSQGMGKLFF.

This sequence joins TRBV7-2 and TRBJ2-7; 7 bases fit TRBD1. The germline CDR1 and CDR2 sequences are SGHTA and FQGNSA. V shed 5 bases, J shed 4 bases, and the junction held 11 bases outside the gene matches. The CDR3 has 15 residues. CDR3 sequence: CASSAYRGNGYEQYF. DNA of the CDR3: TGTGCCAGCAGCGCATACAGGGGTAACGGGTACGAGCAGTACTTC. The entire variable domain, with the rest obtained from reference TRBV7-2 and TRBJ2-7, is as follows: GAGVSQSPSNKVTEKGKDVELRCDPISGHTALYWYRQSLGQGLEFLIYFQGNSAPDKSGLPSDRFSAERTGGSVSTLTIQRTQQEDSAVYLCASSAYRGNGYEQYFGPGTRLTVT.

This clone was counted a single time. In DNA, the CDR3 is TGCGCCAGCAGCCAAGAATGGGGGGGGCCTAACAATGAGCAGTTCTTC. This sequence encodes CASSQEWGGPNNEQFF. The rearrangement uses TRBV4-3 and TRBJ2-1; D might be TRBD2 (7 bases). Germline values: CDR1 LGHNA, CDR2 YSLEER. CDR3 size: 16 residues. V was cut by 0 bases and J by 5 bases, with 14 bases left in between.

The rearrangement joins TRBV7-8 to TRBJ2-1; 10 bases agree with TRBD1. V was clipped by 5 bases and J by 5 bases; unmatched bases: 6. The germline V gene has CDR1 SGHVS and CDR2 FQNEAQ. The CDR3 contains 15 residues. The CDR3 reads CASSTRDRGHNEQFF. The CDR3 DNA reads as TGTGCCAGCAGCACACGGGACAGGGGACACAATGAGCAGTTCTTC.

This clone was found once. The genes are TRBV7-2 and TRBJ1-1; 7 positions match TRBD1. Germline assignment: CDR1 SGHTA and CDR2 FQGNSA. V lost 5 bases, J lost 6 bases, and 9 bases stayed unmatched. This CDR3 spans 14 amino acids. CDR3 nucleotide sequence: TGTGCCAGCAGCATAAGACAGGGAGGCCCTGAAGCTTTCTTT. It yields the protein CASSIRQGGPEAFF.

This chain links TRBV5-4 with TRBJ2-7; D is possibly TRBD2 (6 bases). The germline CDR1 and CDR2 sequences are SGHNT and YYREEE (reference sequence). The CDR3 consists of 15 residues. The V end was cut by 6 bases, the J end by 0 bases, with 16 bases between. This CDR3 is CASTAGGTGSYEQYF. Here the CDR3 DNA reads TGTGCCAGCACCGCTGGGGGGACCGGCTCCTACGAGCAGTACTTC.

The CDR3 reads CSVDPGLRVTEAFF. The CDR3 nucleotides read TGCAGCGTAGATCCGGGACTGAGGGTCACTGAAGCTTTCTTT. The V and J genes are TRBV29-1 and TRBJ1-1, with D possibly matching TRBD1 (5 bases). Germline CDR1 SQVTM, CDR2 ANQGSEA. This CDR3 is 14 amino acids long. Between the trimmed V and J ends, which lost 6 bases and 4 bases, there was a span of 18 bases. The whole variable domain, filled in from reference TRBV29-1 and TRBJ1-1, reads SAVISQKPSRDICQRGTSLTIQCQVDSQVTMMFWYRQQPGQSLTLIATANQGSEATYESGFVIDKFPISRPNLTFSTLTVSNMSPEDSSIYLCSVDPGLRVTEAFFGQGTRLTVV.

The chain couples TRBV15 to TRBJ1-2; tentative D call: TRBD1 (5 bases). This CDR3 has 14 amino acids. Germline V gives CDR1 LNHNV, CDR2 YYDKDF (reference sequence). Trimming took off 0 bases at V and 3 bases at J, with 8 bases between the two ends. The CDR3 here is CATSRDIQDYGYTF. CDR3 nucleotides: TGTGCCACCAGCAGAGATATACAGGACTATGGCTACACCTTC.

J is TRBJ2-3 and V is TRBV5-5, with 9 bases lining up with TRBD1. CDR3 length equals 14 residues. Germline V gene lookup returns CDR1 SGHKS and CDR2 YYEKEE (reference sequence). The ends lost 4 bases at V and 4 bases at J; junction bases unmatched: 4. For the CDR3, the DNA is TGTGCCAGCAGCCAGGGACAGGGACCAGATACGCAGTATTTT. This gives the protein CASSQGQGPDTQYF.

The V and J genes are TRBV5-6 and TRBJ2-7, with D possibly being TRBD2 (6 bases). The CDR3 consists of 15 residues. V was clipped by 4 bases and J by 3 bases, with 17 bases between them. Germline CDR1 and CDR2: SGHDT and YYEEEE. In DNA form, the CDR3 reads TGTGCCAGCAGCCCATGGGTGGGGGGATACTACGAGCAGTACTTC. Translation: CASSPWVGGYYEQYF.

The chain uses TRBV11-2 and TRBJ2-7; 7 bases match TRBD1. Germline values: CDR1 SGHAT, CDR2 FQNNGV. Unmatched junction bases numbered 7, after V lost 5 bases and J lost 3 bases. The CDR3 is 14 amino acids. Here the CDR3 reads CASSVQGTVYEQYF. CDR3 in DNA: TGTGCCAGCAGCGTACAGGGGACCGTCTACGAGCAGTACTTC.